The clone carrying this T cell receptor beta chain was found once. The CDR3 consists of 15 residues. Germline-derived CDR1 and CDR2 are SGHDN and FVKESK. Unmatched junction bases numbered 9, after V lost 6 bases and J lost 5 bases. The table came from immunoSEQ multiplex PCR; TCRdb's copy has only in-frame clones and leaves some out. The repertoire consists of some 10,000 clones, with roughly 89% occurring once and the leading ten covering roughly 8%. These data originate in a study of tumor-infiltrating lymphocytes in localized non-small cell lung cancer. Study background: Some samples were collected after neoadjuvant chemotherapy; smokers, never-smokers and several histologies were included.

The receptor was derived from a human donor with non-small cell lung cancer. The rearrangement uses TRBV14 and TRBJ2-3, with 9 positions matching TRBD1. The sequencing input was lung tumor tissue. In DNA, the CDR3 is TGTGCCAGCAGTAATCACAGGGGGCAGATAGATACGCAGTATTTT. Translating it yields CASSNHRGQIDTQYF. Filled out from reference TRBV14 and TRBJ2-3, the complete variable domain reads EAGVTQFPSHSVIEKGQTVTLRCDPISGHDNLYWYRRVMGKEIKFLLHFVKESKQDESGMPNNRFLAERTGGTYSTLKVQPAELEDSGVYFCASSNHRGQIDTQYFGPGTRLTVL.